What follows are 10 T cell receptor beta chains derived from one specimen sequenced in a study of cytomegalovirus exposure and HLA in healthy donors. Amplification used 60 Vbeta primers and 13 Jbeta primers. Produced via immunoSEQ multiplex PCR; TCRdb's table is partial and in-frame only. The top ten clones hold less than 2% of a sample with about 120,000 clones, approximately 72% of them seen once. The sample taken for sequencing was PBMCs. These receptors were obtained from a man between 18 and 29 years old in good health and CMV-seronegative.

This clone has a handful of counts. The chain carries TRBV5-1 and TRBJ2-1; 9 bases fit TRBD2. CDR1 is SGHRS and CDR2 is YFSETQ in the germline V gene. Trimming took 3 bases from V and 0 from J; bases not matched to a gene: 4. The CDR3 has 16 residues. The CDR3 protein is CASSWGLASSYNEQFF. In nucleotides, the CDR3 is TGCGCCAGCAGCTGGGGACTAGCCAGCTCCTACAATGAGCAGTTCTTC.

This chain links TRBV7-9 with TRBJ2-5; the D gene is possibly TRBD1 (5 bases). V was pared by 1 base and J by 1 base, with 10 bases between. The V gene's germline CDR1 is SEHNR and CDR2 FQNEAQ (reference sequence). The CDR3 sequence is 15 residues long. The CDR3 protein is CASSLVRTIQETQYF. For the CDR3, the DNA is TGTGCCAGCAGCTTAGTTCGGACAATCCAAGAGACCCAGTACTTC.

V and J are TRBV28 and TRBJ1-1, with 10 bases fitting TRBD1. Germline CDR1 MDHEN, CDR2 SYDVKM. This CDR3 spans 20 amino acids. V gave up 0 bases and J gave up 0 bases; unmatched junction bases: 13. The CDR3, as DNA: TGTGCCAGCAGTTTATGGCTGGGACAGGGGCACTCAACCTTGAACACTGAAGCTTTCTTT. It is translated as CASSLWLGQGHSTLNTEAFF. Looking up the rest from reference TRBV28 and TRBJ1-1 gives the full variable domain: DVKVTQSSRYLVKRTGEKVFLECVQDMDHENMFWYRQDPGLGLRLIYFSYDVKMKEKGDIPEGYSVSREKKERFSLILESASTNQTSMYLCASSLWLGQGHSTLNTEAFFGQGTRLTVV.

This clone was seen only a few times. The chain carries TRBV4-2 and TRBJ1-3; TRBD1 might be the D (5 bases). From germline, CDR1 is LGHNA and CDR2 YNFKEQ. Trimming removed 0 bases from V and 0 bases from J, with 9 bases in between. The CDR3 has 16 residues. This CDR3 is CASSQDRGSSGNTIYF. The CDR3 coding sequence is TGTGCCAGCAGCCAAGATCGGGGGAGCTCTGGAAACACCATATATTTT.

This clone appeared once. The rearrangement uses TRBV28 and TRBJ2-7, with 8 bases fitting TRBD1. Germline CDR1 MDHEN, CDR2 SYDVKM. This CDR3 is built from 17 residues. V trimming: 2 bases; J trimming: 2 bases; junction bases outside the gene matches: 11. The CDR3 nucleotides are TGTGCCAGCAGTTTACACTATTCCGGGACAGGCCCCTACGAGCAGTACTTC. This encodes CASSLHYSGTGPYEQYF.

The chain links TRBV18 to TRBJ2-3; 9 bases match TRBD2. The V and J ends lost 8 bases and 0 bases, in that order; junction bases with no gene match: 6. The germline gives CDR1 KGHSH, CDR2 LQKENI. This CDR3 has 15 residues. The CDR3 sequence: CASKTSGASTDTQYF. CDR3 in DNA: TGTGCCAGCAAGACTAGCGGTGCTAGCACAGATACGCAGTATTTT.

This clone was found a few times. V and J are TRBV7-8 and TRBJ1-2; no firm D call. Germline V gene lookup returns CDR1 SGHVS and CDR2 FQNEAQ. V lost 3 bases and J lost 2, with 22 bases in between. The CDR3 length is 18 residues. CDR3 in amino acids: CASSFRLSPDDENYGYTF. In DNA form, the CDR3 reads TGTGCCAGCAGCTTCCGACTCTCTCCAGACGATGAGAACTATGGCTACACCTTC.

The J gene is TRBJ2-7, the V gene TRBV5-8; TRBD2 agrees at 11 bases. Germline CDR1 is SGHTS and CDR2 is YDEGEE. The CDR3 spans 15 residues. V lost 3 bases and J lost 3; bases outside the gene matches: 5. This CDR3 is CASSWGLAENYEQYF. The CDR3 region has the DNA TGTGCCAGCAGCTGGGGACTAGCGGAAAACTACGAGCAGTACTTC.

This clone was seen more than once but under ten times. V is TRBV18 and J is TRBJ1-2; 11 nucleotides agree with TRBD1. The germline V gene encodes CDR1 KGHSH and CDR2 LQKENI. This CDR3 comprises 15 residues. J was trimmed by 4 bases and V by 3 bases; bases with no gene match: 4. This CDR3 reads CASSPGQGVGYGYTF. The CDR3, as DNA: TGTGCCAGCTCACCGGGACAGGGGGTCGGCTATGGCTACACCTTC.

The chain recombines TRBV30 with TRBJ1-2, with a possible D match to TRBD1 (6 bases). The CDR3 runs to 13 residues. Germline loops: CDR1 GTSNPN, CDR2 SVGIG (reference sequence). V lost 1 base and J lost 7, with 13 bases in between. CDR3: CAWSEVRGGGYTF. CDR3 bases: TGTGCCTGGAGTGAAGTGAGGGGGGGTGGCTACACCTTC. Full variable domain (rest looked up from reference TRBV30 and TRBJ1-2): SQTIHQWPATLVQPVGSPLSLECTVEGTSNPNLYWYRQAAGRGLQLLFYSVGIGQISSEVPQNLSASRPQDRQFILSSKKLLLSDSGFYLCAWSEVRGGGYTFGSGTRLTVV.